The rows below give T cell receptor beta chains drawn from one sample of a study of OX40 agonist ivuxolimab in advanced cancers. The method was immunoSEQ multiplex PCR; TCRdb's version includes in-frame clones alone and lacks a portion of them. The data contain over 50,000 clones, 75% to 85% of them singletons. The sample consisted of CD4+ or CD8+ T cells sorted from blood, taken in a trial of the OX40 agonist ivuxolimab. The receptors stem from an adult with an advanced solid tumor such as melanoma, head and neck, liver or kidney cancer. CDR3s include the opening cysteine and the closing phenylalanine or tryptophan. D genes are given only for firm matches. Some rows have no size entry. The others give once, few or many, or a class for an expanded clone.

>TRBV5-1|TRBJ2-4|.|.
TGCGCCAGCAGCTTGGGTAACATTCAGTACTTC
CASSLGNIQYF
>TRBV27|TRBJ1-1|.|.
TGTGCCAGCAGTCAAAAAGGGATGTCATTGAACACTGAAGCTTTCTTT
CASSQKGMSLNTEAFF
>TRBV11-2|TRBJ1-5|.|.
TGTGCCAGCAGCGCCGGGACAACCCCCGTGGATCAGCCCCAGCATTTT
CASSAGTTPVDQPQHF
>TRBV27|TRBJ2-1|.|.
TGTGCCAGCAGTTTACCGGGCAAATATACGGGGAATGAGCAGTTCTTC
CASSLPGKYTGNEQFF
>TRBV11-1|TRBJ2-1|.|TRBD1
TGTGCCAGCGGGACCGGGACAGGCCTTTGGAATGAGCAGTTCTTC
CASGTGTGLWNEQFF
>TRBV28|TRBJ2-6|few|.
TGTGCCAGCAGCACGATAAAATATGGTGGGGCCAACGTCCTGACTTTC
CASSTIKYGGANVLTF
>TRBV7-2|TRBJ2-1|.|.
TGTGCCAGCAGCTTAGGGCTCCTCTCCGGGGACAATGAGCAGTTCTTC
CASSLGLLSGDNEQFF
>TRBV2|TRBJ2-7|.|.
TGTGCCAGCAGGAAAGGAACAGGGTACGAGCAGTACTTC
CASRKGTGYEQYF
>TRBV6-5|TRBJ1-5|once|.
TGTGCCAGCAGTTACGAGTCAGGGGTACGTCAGCCCCAGCATTTT
CASSYESGVRQPQHF
>TRBV4-1|TRBJ1-1|.|.
TGCGCCAGCGTCGGTCCGGGGAACACTGAAGCTTTCTTT
CASVGPGNTEAFF